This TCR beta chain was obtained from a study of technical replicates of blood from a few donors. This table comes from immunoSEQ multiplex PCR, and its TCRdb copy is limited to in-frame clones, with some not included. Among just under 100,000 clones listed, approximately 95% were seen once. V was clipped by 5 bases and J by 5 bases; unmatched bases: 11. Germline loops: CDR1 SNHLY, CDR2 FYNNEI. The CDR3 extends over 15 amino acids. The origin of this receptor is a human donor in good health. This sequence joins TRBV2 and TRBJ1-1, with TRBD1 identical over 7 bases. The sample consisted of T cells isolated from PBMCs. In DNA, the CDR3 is TGTGCCAGCAGTAAAACTCTAGGGGGCTATACTGAAGCTTTCTTT. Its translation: CASSKTLGGYTEAFF.